This T cell receptor beta chain stems from a study of T-cell reconstitution after alpha-beta-depleted transplantation in children. Study observations and caveats: Diversity of TCRbeta at day 60 was high in some patients, arising from surviving recipient T cells and thymic progenitors. By about two months after transplant, alpha-beta T cells reportedly arose from several hundred graft clones that had expanded.

The V and J ends lost 9 bases and 0 bases respectively, with 12 bases between them. Germline values: CDR1 SNHLY, CDR2 FYNNEI. The CDR3 loop spans 14 amino acids. This clonotype was recorded at least ten times. As yet, its antigen is unknown. Unique molecular identifiers were used in preparing the TCRbeta library. TCRdb fed the PCR reads into MiXCR, producing one record per CDR3 protein. Here the sample spans approximately 98,000 distinct CDR3 sequences, about 6.5% being singletons. This chain joins TRBV2 and TRBJ2-1, with D perhaps assigned TRBD1 or TRBD2 (5 bases each). The origin of this receptor is a male patient between 2 and 10 years old who had a stem cell transplant for acute lymphoblastic leukemia, so the T cells may come from the graft donor. This material consisted of PBMCs, mostly from graft donor cells, taken 360 days after TCRalphabeta/CD19-depleted stem cell transplant. CDR3 sequence: CARTGASSYNEQFF. The CDR3 nucleotides read TGTGCCAGGACCGGGGCAAGCTCCTACAATGAGCAGTTCTTC.